This TCR beta chain originates from a study of blood T cell repertoires in COVID-19. Data came from immunoSEQ multiplex PCR; TCRdb stores just in-frame clones and leaves some out. The data show about 63,000 clones, with just over 85% seen just once and about 4.7% held by the top ten. This sequence originates from a human donor in a cohort sampled during active COVID-19. The sample was peripheral blood.

The CDR3 DNA follows: TGTGCCAGCAGTCCCATTTTAAACAGGGGGAGTGAGCAGTACTTC. Translated: CASSPILNRGSEQYF. The chain carries TRBV6-2 or TRBV6-3 and TRBJ2-7, with 8 bases that match TRBD1. The CDR3 totals 15 residues. CDR1 and CDR2 (germline): MNHEY, SVGEGT. V dropped 5 bases and J dropped 7; count of bases not matched to a gene: 13.